Following are 32 T cell receptor beta chains from one sample sequenced in a study of T cells after yellow fever vaccination. TCRdb re-analysed the 5' RACE reads in MiXCR, keeping a single row per CDR3 protein. There are about 260,000 distinct CDR3 sequences in the sample; roughly 5.6% occur only once, and under 3.5% lies in the top ten. Sequencing used CD4+ T cells sorted from PBMCs, obtained on the day of the yellow fever booster vaccination. The receptors here all came from a man aged 18 to 30 who received the YFV17D yellow fever vaccine.

This chain joins TRBV19 and TRBJ2-7, with TRBD1 as a possible D gene (5 bases). Germline CDR1 LNHDA, CDR2 SQIVND (reference sequence). The CDR3 runs 15 residues. V was pared by 5 bases and J by 3 bases, with 17 bases between. CDR3 DNA: TGTGCCAGTAGTCCTCAGGACACAAGACTCTACGAGCAGTACTTC. Its translation: CASSPQDTRLYEQYF.

This clonotype was seen only a few times. The rearrangement links TRBV7-9 to TRBJ2-2; D possibly corresponds to TRBD2 (5 bases). CDR1 and CDR2 from the germline V gene are SEHNR and FQNEAQ (reference sequence). Trimming removed 11 bases from V and 5 bases from J, with 21 bases in between. The CDR3 runs 15 residues. CDR3 DNA: TGTGCCTACTCTCGGGGTAGAGGAGAGACCGGGGAGCTGTTTTTT. Translated: CAYSRGRGETGELFF.

This clonotype occurred many times. The V call is TRBV29-1, the J call TRBJ2-1; a weak D match, TRBD2 (6 bases). The V end was cut by 4 bases, the J end by 5 bases, with 21 bases between. Germline values: CDR1 SQVTM, CDR2 ANQGSEA. CDR3 length: 16 amino acids. The CDR3: CSVGPLTGGWDNEQFF. CDR3 DNA sequence: TGCAGCGTTGGCCCCCTAACCGGAGGGTGGGACAATGAGCAGTTCTTC.

This clonotype was seen more than once but under ten times. The V gene is TRBV19, the J gene TRBJ1-2; no reliable D call. This CDR3 spans 14 amino acids. CDR1 and CDR2 from the germline V gene are LNHDA and SQIVND (reference sequence). V shed 3 bases and J shed 3 bases, with 11 bases lying between them. The CDR3 protein is CASSIRARYYGYTF. The CDR3, as DNA: TGTGCCAGTAGTATTAGGGCACGCTACTATGGCTACACCTTC.

The sample holds a few counts of this clonotype. The chain recombines TRBV29-1 with TRBJ1-5, with unresolved D. With 5 bases removed from V and 4 bases from J, the gap between germline ends came to 9 bases. The CDR3 loop spans 12 amino acids. Germline CDR1 and CDR2: SQVTM and ANQGSEA. The CDR3 sequence: CSVSDPNQPQHF. As DNA, the CDR3 is TGCAGCGTTTCAGATCCTAATCAGCCCCAGCATTTT.

The chain combines TRBV11-1 with TRBJ1-1, with D possibly matching TRBD1 (6 bases). CDR1 is SGHAT and CDR2 is FQDESV in the germline V gene (reference sequence). The CDR3 runs 14 residues. The V end lost 5 bases, the J end lost 2 bases, and 12 bases lay between the germline ends. DNA of the CDR3: TGTGCCAGCAGCCACCGGGACACCAACACTGAAGCTTTCTTT. It specifies CASSHRDTNTEAFF.

This clonotype was observed a few times. The rearrangement joins TRBV11-2 to TRBJ2-3, with D unresolved. Germline CDR1 and CDR2: SGHAT and FQNNGV. V lost 3 bases and J lost 2, with 9 bases in between. This CDR3 region has 14 residues. DNA of the CDR3: TGTGCCAGCAGCTTGGGGTCACCCACAGATACGCAGTATTTT. Residues: CASSLGSPTDTQYF.

This clonotype showed up many times. The chain couples TRBV3-1 to TRBJ2-2; possibly TRBD1 for D (6 bases). CDR1 is LGHDT and CDR2 is YNNKEL in the germline V gene (reference sequence). V lost 5 bases and J 4 bases, leaving 20 bases between the germline ends. The CDR3 consists of 17 residues. This CDR3 is CASSTHGKGVGTGELFF. Here the CDR3 DNA reads TGTGCCAGCAGCACCCACGGGAAGGGGGTTGGCACCGGGGAGCTGTTTTTT.

The V and J genes are TRBV20-1 and TRBJ1-4; 9 positions match TRBD1. This CDR3 spans 13 amino acids. The J segment lost 7 bases and the V segment lost 5 bases, leaving 5 bases of the junction unmatched. From germline, CDR1 is DFQATT and CDR2 SNEGSKA (reference sequence). The CDR3 coding sequence is TGCAGTGCTCCGAGGACAGGGGTTGAAAAACTGTTTTTT. Translating it yields CSAPRTGVEKLFF.

This clonotype was detected only a few times. V usage is TRBV3-1 and J usage is TRBJ2-1, with 9 bases aligning to TRBD1. CDR3 length: 18 residues. In germline, CDR1 is LGHDT, CDR2 YNNKEL (reference sequence). Trimming cost V 2 bases and J 5 bases; bases outside gene matches: 13. The CDR3 bases are TGTGCCAGCAGCCAACCACGGACAGGGGCGATTTTCGACAATGAGCAGTTCTTC. Its protein product is CASSQPRTGAIFDNEQFF.

This clonotype was seen many times. In DNA form, the CDR3 reads TGTGCCAGCAGTCCCCCGGCAGCAGATACGCAGTATTTT. Translation: CASSPPAADTQYF. The rearrangement joins TRBV27 to TRBJ2-3, with D unresolved. CDR3 length equals 13 residues. CDR1 is MNHEY and CDR2 is SMNVEV in the germline V gene (reference sequence). Trimming removed 5 bases from V and 4 bases from J, with 10 bases in between.

This clonotype was picked up a small number of times. The genes are TRBV20-1 and TRBJ1-2; 9 bases map to TRBD1. The CDR3 has 13 residues. The ends lost 7 bases at V and 6 bases at J; junction bases unmatched: 9. Germline CDR1 reads DFQATT; CDR2 reads SNEGSKA (reference sequence). CDR3 in amino acids: CSVYRDRAHGYTF. The CDR3 bases are TGCAGTGTGTATCGGGACAGGGCCCATGGCTACACCTTC.

The table lists this clonotype with many counts. The chain uses TRBV4-3 and TRBJ2-3, with a tentative D call TRBD1 (6 bases). The CDR3 has 15 residues. The germline V gene encodes CDR1 LGHNA and CDR2 YSLEER. With 0 bases removed from V and 6 bases from J, the gap between germline ends came to 13 bases. CDR3 sequence (DNA): TGCGCCAGCAGCCAAGAGGGACACCCGCCTGATACGCAGTATTTT. Its protein product is CASSQEGHPPDTQYF.

This clonotype was detected a few times. This chain uses TRBV6-2 or TRBV6-3 with TRBJ2-7; 7 positions agree with TRBD1. Germline CDR1 and CDR2: MNHEY and SVGEGT. The CDR3 totals 14 residues. V lost 6 bases to trimming and J lost 5 bases; unmatched junction nucleotides: 10. For the CDR3, the DNA is TGTGCCAGCAGATCTGACAGGGTGTTAAACGAGCAGTACGTC. Translation gives CASRSDRVLNEQYV.

This clonotype was counted between two and nine times. CDR3 nucleotides: TGTGCCAGCGGGCGATACTCCTATAATTCACCCCTCCACTTT. As protein: CASGRYSYNSPLHF. The chain carries TRBV2 and TRBJ1-6; D is ambiguous. Trimming shortened V by 8 bases and J by 0 bases, and 8 bases separated the two germline ends. The CDR3 is 14 residues long. Looked up from germline, CDR1 is SNHLY and CDR2 is FYNNEI.

The CDR3: CASRGPGGVRDQPQHF. CDR3 nucleotide sequence: TGTGCCTCTAGGGGTCCAGGCGGGGTTCGCGATCAGCCCCAGCATTTT. V usage is TRBV9 and J usage is TRBJ1-5, with a possible D match to TRBD1 (5 bases). The V and J ends lost 10 bases and 5 bases respectively, with 25 bases between them. CDR3 size: 16 residues. Germline V gene sequence: CDR1 SGDLS, CDR2 YYNGEE.

The DNA of the CDR3 is TGCAGTGCTAGTCCGCCGGGCTCCATGAACACTGAAGCTTTCTTT. Its protein is CSASPPGSMNTEAFF. The chain uses TRBV20-1 and TRBJ1-1, with D unclear. The germline gives CDR1 DFQATT, CDR2 SNEGSKA (reference sequence). The CDR3 is made up of 15 amino acids. The ends were cut back, 3 bases at V and 0 bases at J, with 14 bases in the middle.

This clonotype was seen many times. The chain has TRBV11-2 and TRBJ1-1, with TRBD1 matching 7 bases. CDR3 length equals 15 residues. The V segment lost 5 bases and the J segment 7 bases; nucleotides outside the gene matches: 13. CDR1 SGHAT and CDR2 FQNNGV come from the germline V gene. The CDR3: CASSRNRGEGFEAFF. In nucleotides, the CDR3 is TGTGCCAGCAGCAGAAACAGGGGAGAGGGGTTTGAAGCTTTCTTT.

This clonotype appeared a few times. CDR3 residues: CASSLEAVSYNEQFF. CDR3 nucleotide sequence: TGTGCCAGCAGCTTGGAGGCCGTCTCCTACAATGAGCAGTTCTTC. V usage is TRBV5-4 and J usage is TRBJ2-1, with no clear D. CDR1 and CDR2 (germline): SGHNT, YYREEE (reference sequence). Trimming cost V 0 bases and J 0 bases, with 7 bases left between them. The length of the CDR3 is 15 residues.

There are many counts of this clonotype. The CDR3 spells CASSFPDRGQDGELFF. In nucleotides, the CDR3 is TGCGCCAGCAGCTTCCCGGACAGGGGGCAGGACGGGGAGCTGTTTTTT. The chain is built from TRBV5-1 and TRBJ2-2; 11 nucleotides align to TRBD1. This CDR3 spans 16 amino acids. Germline CDR1 reads SGHRS; CDR2 reads YFSETQ. With V trimmed by 2 bases and J by 7 bases, 7 bases remained unmatched.

The J gene is TRBJ2-3, the V gene TRBV25-1; D perhaps matches TRBD1 (6 bases). The ends were cut back, 4 bases at V and 2 bases at J, with 13 bases in the middle. The CDR3 spans 15 residues. In germline, CDR1 is MGHDK, CDR2 SYGVNS. The CDR3: CASSGLRGHTDTQYF. The CDR3 DNA sequence: TGTGCCAGCAGTGGTCTCAGGGGACACACAGATACGCAGTATTTT.

This chain connects TRBV9 to TRBJ2-3; 9 bases map to TRBD1. The germline V gene encodes CDR1 SGDLS and CDR2 YYNGEE. J lost 1 base, V lost 0 bases, and 6 bases had no gene match. This CDR3 contains 17 residues. Written as DNA, the CDR3 is TGTGCCAGCAGCGTAGATGGGAGGACAGGGGGCACAGATACGCAGTATTTT. It is translated as CASSVDGRTGGTDTQYF. Full variable domain (missing parts from reference TRBV9 and TRBJ2-3): DSGVTQTPKHLITATGQRVTLRCSPRSGDLSVYWYQQSLDQGLQFLIQYYNGEERAKGNILERFSAQQFPDLHSELNLSSLELGDSALYFCASSVDGRTGGTDTQYFGPGTRLTVL.

The sample holds a few counts of this clonotype. This rearrangement joins TRBV2 to TRBJ1-1; D is ambiguous. V gave up 4 bases and J gave up 3 bases, with 9 bases separating them. Germline loops: CDR1 SNHLY, CDR2 FYNNEI. The CDR3 loop spans 13 amino acids. The CDR3 region has the DNA TGTGCCAGCAGTGGCTTTGGGGACACTGAAGCTTTCTTT. Residues: CASSGFGDTEAFF.

This clonotype occurred many times. This chain links TRBV24-1 with TRBJ2-4; D tentatively fits TRBD1 or TRBD2 (5 bases each). Trimming cost V 3 bases and J 0 bases, with 8 bases left between them. The CDR3 has 15 residues. Per the germline V gene, CDR1 is KGHDR and CDR2 is SFDVKD. For the CDR3, the DNA is TGTGCCACCAGTGATCCTGGGACAGCCAAAAACATTCAGTACTTC. Amino acid sequence: CATSDPGTAKNIQYF.

This clonotype appeared many times. The CDR3 DNA is TGTGCTAGTGGTCTAGAGAGCTCCTACAATGAGCAGTTCTTC. Translation gives CASGLESSYNEQFF. The rearrangement uses TRBV12-5 and TRBJ2-1; D unclear. There are 14 residues in the CDR3. Deletions cut 5 bases from V and 0 bases from J, with 8 bases between. Germline V gives CDR1 LGHNT, CDR2 FRNRAP.

This clonotype was counted a few times. This rearrangement joins TRBV7-9 to TRBJ2-3; unclear D gene. CDR1 and CDR2 from the germline V gene are SEHNR and FQNEAQ (reference sequence). The CDR3 consists of 12 residues. V lost 3 bases, J lost 4 bases, and 5 bases lay in between. CDR3 bases: TGTGCCAGCAGCTTCAAGGCAGATACGCAGTATTTT. Its protein product is CASSFKADTQYF.

V gene TRBV25-1 combines with J gene TRBJ1-4, with D uncertain. V was clipped by 5 bases and J by 7 bases, with 14 bases between them. Germline loops: CDR1 MGHDK, CDR2 SYGVNS. The CDR3 consists of 14 residues. The CDR3 sequence: CASSMSGRGEKLFF. CDR3 DNA sequence: TGTGCCAGCAGTATGTCGGGGAGAGGTGAAAAACTGTTTTTT.

The chain is built from TRBV12-3 or TRBV12-4 and TRBJ1-2; the match to TRBD1 covers 7 bases. This CDR3 spans 15 amino acids. The J segment lost 4 bases and the V segment lost 3 bases, leaving 8 bases of the junction unmatched. The CDR3 sequence is CASSLLTGIGYGYTF. The CDR3 nucleotides are TGTGCCAGCAGTTTGTTGACAGGGATAGGCTATGGCTACACCTTC.

The table lists this clonotype with a few counts. The chain combines TRBV9 with TRBJ1-2; D is ambiguous. The CDR3 has 14 amino acids. Germline V gives CDR1 SGDLS, CDR2 YYNGEE. V dropped 0 bases and J dropped 2 bases, with 8 bases sitting between them. CDR3 DNA: TGTGCCAGCAGCGTAGCAGGAGACAACTATGGCTACACCTTC. As protein: CASSVAGDNYGYTF.

This clonotype was picked up many times. The chain combines TRBV27 with TRBJ2-7; 8 positions match TRBD1. Trimming at V came to 6 bases and at J to 0 bases, leaving 10 bases not matched to a gene. Germline loops: CDR1 MNHEY, CDR2 SMNVEV (reference sequence). The CDR3 contains 16 residues. The CDR3: CASRRTGRATSYEQYF. As DNA, the CDR3 is TGTGCCAGCAGGAGGACAGGGAGAGCCACCTCCTACGAGCAGTACTTC.

This clonotype has more than one count but fewer than ten. This rearrangement joins TRBV5-1 to TRBJ1-2; 9 bases agree with TRBD1. V lost 0 bases, J lost 6 bases, and 6 bases stayed unmatched. The length of the CDR3 is 15 residues. From germline, CDR1 is SGHRS and CDR2 YFSETQ. CDR3 DNA sequence: TGCGCCAGCAGCTTGGCCATCGGGACAGGGAATGGCTACACCTTC. This gives the protein CASSLAIGTGNGYTF. The full variable domain, its missing parts supplied by reference TRBV5-1 and TRBJ1-2, is KAGVTQTPRYLIKTRGQQVTLSCSPISGHRSVSWYQQTPGQGLQFLFEYFSETQRNKGNFPGRFSGRQFSNSRSEMNVSTLELGDSALYLCASSLAIGTGNGYTFGSGTRLTVV.

The chain links TRBV12-3 or TRBV12-4 to TRBJ2-5, with D perhaps TRBD2 (6 bases). The CDR3 is made up of 15 amino acids. Trimming removed 1 base from V and 2 bases from J, with 11 bases in between. The CDR3 protein is CASSLEGLPQETQYF. The CDR3 nucleotides read TGTGCCAGCAGTTTAGAGGGACTCCCACAAGAGACCCAGTACTTC.